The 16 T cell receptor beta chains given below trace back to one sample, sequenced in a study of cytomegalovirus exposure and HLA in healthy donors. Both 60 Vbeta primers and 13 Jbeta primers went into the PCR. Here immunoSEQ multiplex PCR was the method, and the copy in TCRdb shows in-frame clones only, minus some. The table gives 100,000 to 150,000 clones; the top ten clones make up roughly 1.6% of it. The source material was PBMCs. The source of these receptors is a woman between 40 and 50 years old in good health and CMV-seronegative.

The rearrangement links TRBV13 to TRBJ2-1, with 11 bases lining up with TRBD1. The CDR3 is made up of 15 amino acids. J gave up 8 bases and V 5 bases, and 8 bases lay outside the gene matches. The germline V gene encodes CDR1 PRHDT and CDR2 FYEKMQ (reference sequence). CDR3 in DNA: TGTGCCAGCAGCCCCCAGGGGACAGGGGGTTATGAGCAGTTCTTC. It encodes CASSPQGTGGYEQFF.

The CDR3: CASSLLRGTEAFF. CDR3 in DNA: TGTGCCAGCAGTTTGCTCAGGGGCACTGAAGCTTTCTTT. This sequence joins TRBV6-6 and TRBJ1-1; TRBD1 is a possible D gene (6 bases). Trimming left V 4 bases short and J 4 bases short, with 10 bases between. The CDR3 extends over 13 amino acids. CDR1 and CDR2 from the germline V gene are MNHNY and SVGAGI (reference sequence).

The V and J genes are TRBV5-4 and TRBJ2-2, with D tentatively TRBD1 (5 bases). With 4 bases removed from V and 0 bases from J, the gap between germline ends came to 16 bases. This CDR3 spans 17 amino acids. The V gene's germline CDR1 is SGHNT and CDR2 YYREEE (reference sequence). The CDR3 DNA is TGTGCCAGCAGCACAAGACCTGGGGCATCGAACACCGGGGAGCTGTTTTTT. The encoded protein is CASSTRPGASNTGELFF.

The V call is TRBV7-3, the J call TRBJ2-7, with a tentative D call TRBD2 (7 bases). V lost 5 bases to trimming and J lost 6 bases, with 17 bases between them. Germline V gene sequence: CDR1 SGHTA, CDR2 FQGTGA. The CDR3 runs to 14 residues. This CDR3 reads CASSNGPGGLEQYF. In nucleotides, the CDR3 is TGTGCCAGCAGCAACGGCCCCGGGGGGCTCGAGCAGTACTTC. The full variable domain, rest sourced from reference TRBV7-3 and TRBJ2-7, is GAGVSQTPSNKVTEKGKYVELRCDPISGHTALYWYRQSLGQGPEFLIYFQGTGAADDSGLPNDRFFAVRPEGSVSTLKIQRTERGDSAVYLCASSNGPGGLEQYFGPGTRLTVT.

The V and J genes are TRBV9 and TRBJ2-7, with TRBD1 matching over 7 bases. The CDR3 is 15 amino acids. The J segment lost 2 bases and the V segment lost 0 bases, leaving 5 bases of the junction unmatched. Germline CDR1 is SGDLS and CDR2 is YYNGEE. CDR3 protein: CASSVGGGAAYEQYF. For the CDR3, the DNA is TGTGCCAGCAGCGTAGGAGGGGGCGCGGCCTACGAGCAGTACTTC.

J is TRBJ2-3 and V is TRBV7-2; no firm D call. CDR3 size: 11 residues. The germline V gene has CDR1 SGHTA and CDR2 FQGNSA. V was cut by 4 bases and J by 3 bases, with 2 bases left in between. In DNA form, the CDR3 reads TGTGCCAGCAGCTCGACAGATACGCAGTATTTT. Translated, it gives CASSSTDTQYF.

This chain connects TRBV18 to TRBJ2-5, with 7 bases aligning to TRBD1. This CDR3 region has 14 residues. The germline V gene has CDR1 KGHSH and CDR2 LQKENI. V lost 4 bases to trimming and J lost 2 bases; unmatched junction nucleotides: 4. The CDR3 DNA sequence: TGTGCCAGCTCACTCGGGACAGAACAAGAGACCCAGTACTTC. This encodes CASSLGTEQETQYF.

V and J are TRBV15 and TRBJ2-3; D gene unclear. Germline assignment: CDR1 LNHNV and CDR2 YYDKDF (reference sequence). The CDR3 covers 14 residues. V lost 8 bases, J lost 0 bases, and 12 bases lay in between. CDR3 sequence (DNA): TGTGCCACCTCTCGCCCCCGGAGCACAGATACGCAGTATTTT. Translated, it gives CATSRPRSTDTQYF.

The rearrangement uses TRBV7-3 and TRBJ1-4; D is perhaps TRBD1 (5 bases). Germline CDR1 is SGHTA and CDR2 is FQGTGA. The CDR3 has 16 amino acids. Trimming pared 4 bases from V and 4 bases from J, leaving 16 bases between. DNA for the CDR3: TGTGCCAGCAGCTCAAGAGGCGGAAGGGGTAATGAAAAACTGTTTTTT. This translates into CASSSRGGRGNEKLFF.

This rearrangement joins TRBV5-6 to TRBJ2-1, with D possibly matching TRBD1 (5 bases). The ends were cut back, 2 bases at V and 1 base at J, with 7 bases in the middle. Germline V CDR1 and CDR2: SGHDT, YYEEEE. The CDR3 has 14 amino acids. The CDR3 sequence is CASSFRVSYNEQFF. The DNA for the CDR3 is TGTGCCAGCAGCTTCAGGGTATCCTACAATGAGCAGTTCTTC.

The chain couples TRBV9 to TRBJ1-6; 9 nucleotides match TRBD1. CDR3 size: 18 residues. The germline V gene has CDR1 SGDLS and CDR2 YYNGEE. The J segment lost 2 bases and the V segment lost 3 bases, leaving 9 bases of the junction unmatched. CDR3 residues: CASSGGQGNRPYNSPLHF. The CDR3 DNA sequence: TGTGCCAGCAGCGGGGGACAGGGAAATAGGCCCTATAATTCACCCCTCCACTTT. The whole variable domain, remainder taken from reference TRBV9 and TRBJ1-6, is DSGVTQTPKHLITATGQRVTLRCSPRSGDLSVYWYQQSLDQGLQFLIQYYNGEERAKGNILERFSAQQFPDLHSELNLSSLELGDSALYFCASSGGQGNRPYNSPLHFGNGTRLTVT.

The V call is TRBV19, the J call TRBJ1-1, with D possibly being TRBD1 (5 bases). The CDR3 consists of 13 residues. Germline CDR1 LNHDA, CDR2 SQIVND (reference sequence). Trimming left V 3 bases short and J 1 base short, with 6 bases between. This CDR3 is CASSIGQNTEAFF. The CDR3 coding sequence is TGTGCCAGTAGTATTGGACAGAACACTGAAGCTTTCTTT.

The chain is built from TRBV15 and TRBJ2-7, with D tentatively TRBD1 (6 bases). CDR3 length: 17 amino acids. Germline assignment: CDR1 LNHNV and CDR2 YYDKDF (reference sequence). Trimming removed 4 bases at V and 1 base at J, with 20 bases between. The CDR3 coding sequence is TGTGCCACCAGCACCTCTTTACAGGGTGGATTATCCTACGAGCAGTACTTC. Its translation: CATSTSLQGGLSYEQYF.

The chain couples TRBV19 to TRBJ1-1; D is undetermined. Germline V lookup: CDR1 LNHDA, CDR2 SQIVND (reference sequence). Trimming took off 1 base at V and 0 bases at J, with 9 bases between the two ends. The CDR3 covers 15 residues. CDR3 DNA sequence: TGTGCCAGTAGTATAGTGGGGAGCATGAACACTGAAGCTTTCTTT. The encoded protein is CASSIVGSMNTEAFF.

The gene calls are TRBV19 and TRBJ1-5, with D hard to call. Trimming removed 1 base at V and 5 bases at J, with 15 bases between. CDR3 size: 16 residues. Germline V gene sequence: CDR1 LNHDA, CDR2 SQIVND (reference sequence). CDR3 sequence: CASSIANPAQDQPQHF. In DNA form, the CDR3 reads TGTGCCAGTAGTATAGCCAACCCGGCGCAGGATCAGCCCCAGCATTTT.

The DNA of the CDR3 is TGTGCCAGCCGCCCGGGACTTACTCGCACAGATACGCAGTATTTT. It is translated as CASRPGLTRTDTQYF. This sequence joins TRBV14 and TRBJ2-3; TRBD2 might be the D (6 bases). Trimming removed 8 bases at V and 1 base at J, with 16 bases between. Germline V gives CDR1 SGHDN, CDR2 FVKESK. CDR3 length: 15 amino acids.